This T cell receptor beta chain is drawn from a study of T cell responses to AZD1222 COVID-19 vaccine. CDR1 is LNHDA and CDR2 is SQIVND in the germline V gene (reference sequence). This CDR3 is 13 amino acids long. Trimming took off 5 bases at V and 0 bases at J, with 7 bases between the two ends. Details on this clone: What it binds is unknown.

General study findings and limits: In a largely white British group with more females than males, clonal diversity was possibly underestimated.

Measured with immunoSEQ multiplex PCR; TCRdb has only the in-frame clones, and not every one. The table records more than 100,000 clones, about 90% of them present only once. Specimen: peripheral blood, collected on day 0 of AZD1222 vaccination. The TCR sequence derives from an adult in good health. The chain links TRBV19 to TRBJ1-1; D is unclear. DNA for the CDR3: TGTGCCAGTAGTTACAGTCTGAACACTGAAGCTTTCTTT. Encoded protein: CASSYSLNTEAFF.